This T cell receptor (beta chain) stems from a study of blood T cell repertoires in COVID-19. About the research overall: Spain, Italy and the United States supplied samples that represented acute and convalescent COVID-19. The analysed material was cDNA or gDNA that came from T cells, B-cell-depleted T cells, or PBMCs.

Germline V gene data show CDR1 as SGHRS and CDR2 as YFSETQ. Unmatched junction bases numbered 5, after V lost 0 bases and J lost 3 bases. This CDR3 region has 15 residues. The repertoire was sequenced with immunoSEQ multiplex PCR; TCRdb's copy has only in-frame clones and lacks some. The sample lists roughly 43,000 clones; 70% to 90% were seen once. The sequencing input was peripheral blood. The sequence derives from a human donor in a cohort sampled during active COVID-19. The donor label of this sample is uncertain. V is TRBV5-1 and J is TRBJ2-7, with TRBD2 matching 8 bases. Here the CDR3 reads CASSLELAGSYEQYF. Here the CDR3 DNA reads TGCGCCAGCAGCTTGGAATTAGCGGGGAGCTACGAGCAGTACTTC. The variable domain in full, with the rest retrieved from reference TRBV5-1 and TRBJ2-7, is KAGVTQTPRYLIKTRGQQVTLSCSPISGHRSVSWYQQTPGQGLQFLFEYFSETQRNKGNFPGRFSGRQFSNSRSEMNVSTLELGDSALYLCASSLELAGSYEQYFGPGTRLTVT.